The 22 T cell receptor beta chains in this list originate from one sample, sequenced in a study of blood T cell repertoires in COVID-19 (dated by TCRdb to between 2020 and 2021). Libraries came from the immunoSEQ multiplex PCR assay. The immuneACCESS repertoire file appears here via TCRdb, limited to in-frame rearrangements. These files lack a portion of the clones; in checked studies, under half of the deficit traces to unresolved V genes, and the cause of the others is not known. This sample comprises 150,000 to 200,000 clones, around 80% of them detected only once. Clones ranked in the top ten supply 2.5% to 3% of the sample. The specimen was peripheral blood. These TCRs come from a woman of 80 years or more with active or convalescent COVID-19.

The CDR3 sequence is CASSLALQGGYEQYF. The CDR3 DNA is TGTGCCAGCAGCTTGGCCTTACAGGGGGGCTACGAGCAGTACTTC. The chain couples TRBV5-5 to TRBJ2-7, with 8 bases fitting TRBD1. V shed 0 bases, J shed 3 bases, and the junction held 5 bases outside the gene matches. The CDR3 sequence is 15 residues long. CDR1 and CDR2 from the germline V gene are SGHKS and YYEKEE (reference sequence).

V gene TRBV9 combines with J gene TRBJ1-3; 7 bases are a match to TRBD1. The CDR3 length is 16 residues. With 0 bases clipped from V and 0 bases from J, the junction kept 3 bases outside the gene matches. Germline CDR1 reads SGDLS; CDR2 reads YYNGEE. CDR3 region: CASSVVGQISGNTIYF. The CDR3 nucleotides read TGTGCCAGCAGCGTAGTGGGACAGATCTCTGGAAACACCATATATTTT.

There are a few counts of this clone. The rearrangement uses TRBV21-1 and TRBJ2-4; the table names TRBD2, a call not compared with the DNA. TRBV21-1 has pseudogene status. The CDR3 contains 15 residues. CDR3 amino acids: CASSKEDLAKNIQYF. The CDR3 DNA sequence: TGTGCCAGCAGCAAAGAAGACTTAGCCAAAAACATTCAGTACTTC.

The chain carries TRBV12-5 and TRBJ2-5; 11 bases map to TRBD1. Germline V CDR1 and CDR2: LGHNT, FRNRAP. CDR3 length: 13 residues. J was trimmed by 5 bases and V by 5 bases; bases with no gene match: 1. The CDR3 sequence: CASGRDRGETQYF. The DNA for the CDR3 is TGTGCTAGTGGTCGGGACAGGGGGGAGACCCAGTACTTC.

This sequence joins TRBV9 and TRBJ2-5; D may be TRBD1 (6 bases). CDR1 is SGDLS, CDR2 YYNGEE, per germline. The CDR3 is 14 amino acids. Between the trimmed V and J ends, which lost 1 base and 2 bases, there was a span of 9 bases. The CDR3 sequence: CASSVMTGQETQYF. CDR3 DNA: TGTGCCAGCAGCGTAATGACAGGACAAGAGACCCAGTACTTC.

In this sample, this clone turned up a few times. The chain employs TRBV5-1 and TRBJ2-1; maybe TRBD1 (5 bases). This CDR3 region has 15 residues. Trimming shortened V by 0 bases and J by 2 bases, and 9 bases separated the two germline ends. Looked up from germline, CDR1 is SGHRS and CDR2 is YFSETQ. The CDR3: CASSLGGQTYNEQFF. The CDR3 bases are TGCGCCAGCAGCTTGGGGGGCCAAACCTACAATGAGCAGTTCTTC.

The CDR3 protein is CASSPKHYGYTF. The CDR3 nucleotides read TGTGCCAGCAGTCCAAAGCACTATGGCTACACCTTC. The rearrangement uses TRBV2 and TRBJ1-2; D is undetermined. Germline loops: CDR1 SNHLY, CDR2 FYNNEI. Trimming cost V 5 bases and J 3 bases, with 7 bases left between them. The CDR3 spans 12 residues.

This chain links TRBV14 with TRBJ2-7; D may be TRBD2 (5 bases). The V and J ends lost 3 bases and 3 bases respectively, with 18 bases between them. The CDR3 consists of 16 residues. From germline, CDR1 is SGHDN and CDR2 FVKESK. CDR3 residues: CASSQRTGKRDYEQYF. CDR3 DNA: TGTGCCAGCAGCCAGAGGACGGGAAAGAGGGACTACGAGCAGTACTTC.

The V call is TRBV18, the J call TRBJ2-7; 8 bases match TRBD1. V lost 6 bases to trimming and J lost 2 bases; unmatched junction nucleotides: 15. The germline V gene has CDR1 KGHSH and CDR2 LQKENI. The CDR3 is 17 residues long. This CDR3 is CASSPRRTGGTPYEQYF. The CDR3 DNA reads as TGTGCCAGCTCCCCTAGAAGAACAGGGGGAACCCCCTACGAGCAGTACTTC.

This clone was picked up one time. The chain couples TRBV28 to TRBJ1-6; 9 positions agree with TRBD1. The V segment lost 6 bases and the J segment 9 bases; nucleotides outside the gene matches: 6. The CDR3 spans 14 residues. Germline-derived CDR1 and CDR2 are MDHEN and SYDVKM. The CDR3 DNA reads as TGTGCCAGCAGCAGGACAGGGGATGGTTCACCCCTCCACTTT. Translated, it gives CASSRTGDGSPLHF.

This rearrangement joins TRBV20-1 to TRBJ1-3; D remains ambiguous. This CDR3 region has 11 residues. In germline, CDR1 is DFQATT, CDR2 SNEGSKA (reference sequence). V was shortened by 3 bases and J by 3 bases, with 3 bases between the two germline ends. CDR3 sequence reads: CSASLGNTIYF. The CDR3 coding sequence is TGCAGTGCTAGCCTTGGAAACACCATATATTTT.

V usage is TRBV3-1 (or the pseudogene TRBV3-2) and J usage is TRBJ2-7; TRBD2 matches at 8 bases. The CDR3 sequence is 17 residues long. V lost 4 bases and J lost 2; bases outside the gene matches: 13. Germline V CDR1 and CDR2: LGHDT, YNNKEL (reference sequence). CDR3 sequence (DNA): TGTGCCAGCAGCCGTCAGTTTAGCGGGGCCTCCGCCTACGAGCAGTACTTC. This translates into CASSRQFSGASAYEQYF.

The chain recombines TRBV19 with TRBJ2-2; D possibly corresponds to TRBD2 (6 bases). The germline gives CDR1 LNHDA, CDR2 SQIVND (reference sequence). The CDR3 sequence is 14 residues long. The germline V and J ends were trimmed by 5 bases and 2 bases, with 9 bases remaining between them. The CDR3 loop reads CASSFGLNTGELFF. As DNA, the CDR3 is TGTGCCAGTAGTTTTGGACTAAACACCGGGGAGCTGTTTTTT.

This clone was detected only a few times. V gene TRBV7-2 combines with J gene TRBJ1-1; TRBD1 might be the D (5 bases). Germline assignment: CDR1 SGHTA and CDR2 FQGNSA. Trimming left V 5 bases short and J 6 bases short, with 22 bases between. The CDR3 length is 16 residues. DNA of the CDR3: TGTGCCAGCAGCCCACCGGGGATCCCGGGGGGGGCTGAAGCTTTCTTT. Protein sequence: CASSPPGIPGGAEAFF.

This clone came up once. The chain links TRBV5-1 to TRBJ2-1; D uncertain. Germline V gene lookup returns CDR1 SGHRS and CDR2 YFSETQ. The germline V and J ends were trimmed by 3 bases and 0 bases, with 16 bases remaining between them. CDR3 length: 17 residues. CDR3 sequence: CASSSQPQSSSYNEQFF. CDR3 nucleotides: TGCGCCAGCAGCTCACAGCCACAGTCGAGCTCCTACAATGAGCAGTTCTTC. Filled out from reference TRBV5-1 and TRBJ2-1, the complete variable domain reads KAGVTQTPRYLIKTRGQQVTLSCSPISGHRSVSWYQQTPGQGLQFLFEYFSETQRNKGNFPGRFSGRQFSNSRSEMNVSTLELGDSALYLCASSSQPQSSSYNEQFFGPGTRLTVL.

The sample holds one count of this clone. J is TRBJ1-5 and V is TRBV5-1; a weak D match, TRBD1 (6 bases). CDR3 length: 15 residues. The germline V and J ends were trimmed by 4 bases and 5 bases, with 16 bases remaining between them. From germline, CDR1 is SGHRS and CDR2 YFSETQ. CDR3 residues: CASSPGAGEHQPQHF. As DNA, the CDR3 is TGCGCCAGCAGCCCTGGGGCAGGGGAGCATCAGCCCCAGCATTTT.

The J gene is TRBJ1-2, the V gene TRBV7-9, with D unclear. The CDR3 contains 12 residues. Trimming took off 5 bases at V and 8 bases at J, with 12 bases between the two ends. Germline V gene sequence: CDR1 SEHNR, CDR2 FQNEAQ (reference sequence). Here the CDR3 DNA reads TGTGCCAGCAGCACCGACATAATCGGCTACACCTTC. Amino acids: CASSTDIIGYTF.

This clone was counted only a few times. The genes are TRBV7-9 and TRBJ1-1; 11 bases fit TRBD1. This CDR3 has 14 amino acids. Trimming took 4 bases from V and 5 from J; bases not matched to a gene: 3. Germline-derived CDR1 and CDR2 are SEHNR and FQNEAQ (reference sequence). The CDR3, as DNA: TGTGCCAGCAGCTCCGGGACAGGGGGTACTGAAGCTTTCTTT. Its translation: CASSSGTGGTEAFF.

The V gene is TRBV13, the J gene TRBJ1-2, with unresolved D. Germline V gives CDR1 PRHDT, CDR2 FYEKMQ (reference sequence). V shed 0 bases and J shed 3 bases, with 14 bases lying between them. CDR3 length: 16 residues. CDR3 DNA: TGTGCCAGCAGCTTAGGCAGATTACCCGAGGACTATGGCTACACCTTC. It encodes CASSLGRLPEDYGYTF.

The J gene is TRBJ1-5, the V gene TRBV2; the D gene is possibly TRBD1 (5 bases). This CDR3 is 16 amino acids long. Germline CDR1 reads SNHLY; CDR2 reads FYNNEI. V was cut by 1 base and J by 4 bases, with 14 bases left in between. The CDR3 nucleotides are TGTGCCAGCAGTGAAGGGGGGGTTGAATGGAATCAGCCCCAGCATTTT. This gives the protein CASSEGGVEWNQPQHF.

J is TRBJ2-3 and V is TRBV24-1; 7 bases fit TRBD1. Germline V CDR1 and CDR2: KGHDR, SFDVKD. The CDR3 totals 14 residues. V lost 9 bases, J lost 0 bases, and 5 bases stayed unmatched. CDR3 sequence: CATGTATSTDTQYF. For the CDR3, the DNA is TGTGCCACCGGGACAGCGACTAGCACAGATACGCAGTATTTT.

V gene TRBV4-1 combines with J gene TRBJ2-1; possibly TRBD2 for D (5 bases). V gave up 0 bases and J gave up 10 bases, with 10 bases separating them. Looked up from germline, CDR1 is MGHRA and CDR2 is YSYEKL. There are 13 residues in the CDR3. Here the CDR3 reads CASSQDNWREQFF. The CDR3 nucleotides read TGCGCCAGCAGCCAAGATAATTGGAGGGAGCAGTTCTTC.